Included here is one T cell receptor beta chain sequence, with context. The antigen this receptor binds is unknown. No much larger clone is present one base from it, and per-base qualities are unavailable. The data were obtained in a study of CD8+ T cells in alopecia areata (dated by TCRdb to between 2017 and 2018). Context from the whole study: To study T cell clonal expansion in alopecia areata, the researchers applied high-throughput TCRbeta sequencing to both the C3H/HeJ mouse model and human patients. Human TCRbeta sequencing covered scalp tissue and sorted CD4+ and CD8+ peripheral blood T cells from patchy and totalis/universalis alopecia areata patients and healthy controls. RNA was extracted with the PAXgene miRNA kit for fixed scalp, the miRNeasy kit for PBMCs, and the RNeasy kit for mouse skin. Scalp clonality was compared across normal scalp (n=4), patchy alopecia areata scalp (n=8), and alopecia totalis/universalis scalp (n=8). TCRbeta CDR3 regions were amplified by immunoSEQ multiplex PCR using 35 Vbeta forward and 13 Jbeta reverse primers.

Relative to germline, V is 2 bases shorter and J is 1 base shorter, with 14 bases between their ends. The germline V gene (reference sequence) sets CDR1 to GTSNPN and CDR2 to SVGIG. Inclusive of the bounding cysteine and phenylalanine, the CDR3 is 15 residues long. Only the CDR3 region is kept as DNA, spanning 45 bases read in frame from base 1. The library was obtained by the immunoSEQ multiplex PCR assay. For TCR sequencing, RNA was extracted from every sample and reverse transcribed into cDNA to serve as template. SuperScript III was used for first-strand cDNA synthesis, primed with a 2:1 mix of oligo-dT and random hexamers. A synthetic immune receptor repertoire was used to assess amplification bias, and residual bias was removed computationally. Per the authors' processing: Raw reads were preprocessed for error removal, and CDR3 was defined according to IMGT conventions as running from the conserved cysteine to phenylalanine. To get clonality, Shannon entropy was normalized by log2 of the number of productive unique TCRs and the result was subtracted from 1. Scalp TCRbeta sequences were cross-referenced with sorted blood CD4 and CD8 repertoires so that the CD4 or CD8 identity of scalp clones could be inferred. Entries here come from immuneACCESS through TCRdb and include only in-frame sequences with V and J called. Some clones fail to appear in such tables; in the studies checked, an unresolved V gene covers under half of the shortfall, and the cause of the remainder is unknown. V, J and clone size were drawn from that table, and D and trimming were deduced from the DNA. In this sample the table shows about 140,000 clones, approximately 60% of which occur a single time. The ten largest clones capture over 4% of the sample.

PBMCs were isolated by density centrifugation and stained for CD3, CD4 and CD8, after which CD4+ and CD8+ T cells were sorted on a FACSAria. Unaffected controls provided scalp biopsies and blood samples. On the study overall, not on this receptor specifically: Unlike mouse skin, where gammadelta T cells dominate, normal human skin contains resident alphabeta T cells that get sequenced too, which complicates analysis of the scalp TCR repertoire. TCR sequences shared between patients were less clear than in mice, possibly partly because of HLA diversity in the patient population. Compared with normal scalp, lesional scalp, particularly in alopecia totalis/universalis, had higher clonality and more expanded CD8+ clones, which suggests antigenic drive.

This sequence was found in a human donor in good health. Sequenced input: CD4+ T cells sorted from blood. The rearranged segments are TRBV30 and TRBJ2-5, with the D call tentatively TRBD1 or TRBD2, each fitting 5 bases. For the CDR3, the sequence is CAWSMSWGIQETQYF. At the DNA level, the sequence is TGTGCCTGGAGTATGTCTTGGGGGATCCAAGAGACCCAGTACTTC. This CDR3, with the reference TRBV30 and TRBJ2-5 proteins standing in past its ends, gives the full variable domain SQTIHQWPATLVQPVGSPLSLECTVEGTSNPNLYWYRQAAGRGLQLLFYSVGIGQISSEVPQNLSASRPQDRQFILSSKKLLLSDSGFYLCAWSMSWGIQETQYFGPGTRLLVL.